The TCR beta chain described here comes from a study of blood T cell repertoires in COVID-19. The overall study: The cDNA or gDNA used as material had been derived from T cells, B-cell-depleted T cells, or PBMCs.

The repertoire was sequenced with immunoSEQ multiplex PCR; TCRdb's copy has only in-frame clones and lacks some. The sample lists 65,000 to 95,000 clones; 70% to 90% were seen once. CDR3 length: 14 residues. The V end lost 1 base, the J end lost 0 bases, and 5 bases lay between the germline ends. Germline CDR1 is SGHNT and CDR2 is YYREEE (reference sequence). This sequence joins TRBV5-4 and TRBJ1-3, with D unclear. Sequenced sample: peripheral blood. This receptor was taken from an older man with active or convalescent COVID-19. The CDR3 nucleotides read TGTGCCAGCAGCTTGACGGTCTCTGGAAACACCATATATTTT. Its translation is CASSLTVSGNTIYF.